This is a list of T cell receptor beta chains from one sample in a study of cytomegalovirus exposure and HLA in healthy donors. Here immunoSEQ multiplex PCR was the method, and the copy in TCRdb shows in-frame clones only, minus some. There are over 75,000 clones in the sample; 75% to 80% occur only once, and nearly 6% lies in the top ten. The sequencing sample was made of PBMCs. The source of these receptors is a female donor in good health and CMV-seronegative. CDR3s include the opening cysteine and the closing phenylalanine or tryptophan. The D gene is left open where the match is weak. Clone size appears in some rows only: once, few, many, or a class for an expanded clone.

V gene: TRBV10-3
clone size: -
J gene: TRBJ2-1
D gene: TRBD2
CDR3 DNA: TGTGCCATAAGTAGCGGGAGGGCCGAGCAGTTCTTC
CDR3 protein: CAISSGRAEQFF

V gene: TRBV18
clone size: few
J gene: TRBJ2-5
D gene: -
CDR3 DNA: TGTGCCAGCTCACCACTAGGGGAAGAGACCCAGTACTTC
CDR3 protein: CASSPLGEETQYF

V gene: TRBV5-4
clone size: -
J gene: TRBJ2-7
D gene: TRBD2
CDR3 DNA: TGTGCCAGCAGCTGGGGACTAGCGAGGAACGAGCAGTACTTC
CDR3 protein: CASSWGLARNEQYF

V gene: TRBV7-2
clone size: -
J gene: TRBJ1-1
D gene: -
CDR3 DNA: TGTGCCAGCAGCTTGACAGAGGGGGTTACTGAAGCTTTCTTT
CDR3 protein: CASSLTEGVTEAFF

V gene: TRBV7-9
clone size: few
J gene: TRBJ2-7
D gene: TRBD1
CDR3 DNA: TGTGCCAGCAGCCACCGGGACAGGCAACACGAGCAGTACTTC
CDR3 protein: CASSHRDRQHEQYF

V gene: TRBV6-6
clone size: -
J gene: TRBJ1-3
D gene: -
CDR3 DNA: TGTGCCAGCAGCGCGGTCCAGAGCTCTGGAAACACCATATATTTT
CDR3 protein: CASSAVQSSGNTIYF

V gene: TRBV5-1
clone size: -
J gene: TRBJ2-7
D gene: -
CDR3 DNA: TGCGCCAGCAGCTTGGCCCCGTCCTCCGAGCAGTACTTC
CDR3 protein: CASSLAPSSEQYF

V gene: TRBV4-3
clone size: -
J gene: TRBJ1-5
D gene: -
CDR3 DNA: TGCGCCAGCAGCCAAGGAGAGGGAAATCAGCCCCAGCATTTT
CDR3 protein: CASSQGEGNQPQHF

V gene: TRBV10-3
clone size: -
J gene: TRBJ2-3
D gene: TRBD2
CDR3 DNA: TGTGCCATCAGTGATTCCTACGGACTAGCGGGAGGGTTGGATACGCAGTATTTT
CDR3 protein: CAISDSYGLAGGLDTQYF

V gene: TRBV5-1
clone size: -
J gene: TRBJ2-2
D gene: -
CDR3 DNA: TGCGCCAGCAGCTTGGGAGCAACGAACACCGGGGAGCTGTTTTTT
CDR3 protein: CASSLGATNTGELFF

V gene: TRBV5-1
clone size: -
J gene: TRBJ2-1
D gene: -
CDR3 DNA: TGCGCCAGCAGCGGGTTAGCGGTGGCTGAGCAGTTCTTC
CDR3 protein: CASSGLAVAEQFF

V gene: TRBV4-1
clone size: -
J gene: TRBJ2-3
D gene: TRBD1
CDR3 DNA: TGCGCCAGCAGCCAAGGCCGACAGGGTGGGGACACAGATACGCAGTATTTT
CDR3 protein: CASSQGRQGGDTDTQYF

V gene: TRBV18
clone size: -
J gene: TRBJ1-1
D gene: TRBD1
CDR3 DNA: TGTGCCAGCTCACCACGGTCGACAGGGGACAACACTGAAGCTTTCTTT
CDR3 protein: CASSPRSTGDNTEAFF

V gene: TRBV7-2
clone size: -
J gene: TRBJ1-1
D gene: TRBD1
CDR3 DNA: TGTGCCAGCAGCTTAGCGACAGGGTTGAACACTGAAGCTTTCTTT
CDR3 protein: CASSLATGLNTEAFF

V gene: TRBV5-4
clone size: -
J gene: TRBJ2-4
D gene: TRBD1
CDR3 DNA: TGTGCCAGCAGCAAGGGACAGGGGGCCGCCAAAAACATTCAGTACTTC
CDR3 protein: CASSKGQGAAKNIQYF

V gene: TRBV6-1
clone size: -
J gene: TRBJ2-7
D gene: TRBD2
CDR3 DNA: TGTGCCAGCAGCAAGACTAGCCAGTACGAGCAGTACTTC
CDR3 protein: CASSKTSQYEQYF

V gene: TRBV6-1
clone size: -
J gene: TRBJ2-3
D gene: -
CDR3 DNA: TGTGCCAGCAGTGAAGTCCGGGATACGCAGTATTTT
CDR3 protein: CASSEVRDTQYF

V gene: TRBV7-7
clone size: -
J gene: TRBJ1-3
D gene: -
CDR3 DNA: TGTGCTAGCAGCTCAGGGCAGGGCGGAAACACCATATATTTT
CDR3 protein: CASSSGQGGNTIYF

V gene: TRBV28
clone size: -
J gene: TRBJ2-7
D gene: TRBD1
CDR3 DNA: TGTGCCAGCAGTTCCCAGGGGGCATTTCTCTACGAGCAGTACTTC
CDR3 protein: CASSSQGAFLYEQYF

V gene: TRBV30
clone size: -
J gene: TRBJ2-3
D gene: TRBD2
CDR3 DNA: TGTGCCTGGCCGACTAGCGGGGGGCTGGGGGGGGGAGATACGCAGTATTTT
CDR3 protein: CAWPTSGGLGGGDTQYF

V gene: TRBV6-5
clone size: -
J gene: TRBJ1-4
D gene: -
CDR3 DNA: TGTGCCAGCAGTTACTCCGAGGGAACGACTAATGAAAAACTGTTTTTT
CDR3 protein: CASSYSEGTTNEKLFF

V gene: TRBV5-4
clone size: -
J gene: TRBJ2-7
D gene: TRBD1
CDR3 DNA: TGTGCCAGCACCTCCGGACAGGTTCAACCCTACGAGCAGTACTTC
CDR3 protein: CASTSGQVQPYEQYF

V gene: TRBV5-1
clone size: -
J gene: TRBJ1-2
D gene: -
CDR3 DNA: TGCGCCAGCAGCGTGACGGGCGGGGGGCAGCTCTATGGCTACACCTTC
CDR3 protein: CASSVTGGGQLYGYTF

V gene: TRBV5-4
clone size: -
J gene: TRBJ2-1
D gene: -
CDR3 DNA: TGTGCCAGCAGCCCTAACCTTAATGAGCAGTTCTTC
CDR3 protein: CASSPNLNEQFF

V gene: TRBV29-1
clone size: -
J gene: TRBJ2-2
D gene: -
CDR3 DNA: TGCAGCGTTGAAAGACAGGCGAACACCGGGGAGCTGTTTTTT
CDR3 protein: CSVERQANTGELFF

V gene: TRBV5-4
clone size: -
J gene: TRBJ1-2
D gene: TRBD1
CDR3 DNA: TGTGCCAGCAGCTTGGACAGGGGGTATGGGGACTATGGCTACACCTTC
CDR3 protein: CASSLDRGYGDYGYTF

V gene: TRBV18
clone size: -
J gene: TRBJ2-7
D gene: -
CDR3 DNA: TGTGCCAGCTCACTCGGCGGGGAGACCTACGAGCAGTACTTC
CDR3 protein: CASSLGGETYEQYF

V gene: TRBV6-6
clone size: -
J gene: TRBJ2-7
D gene: TRBD2
CDR3 DNA: TGTGCCAGCAGTTACGATCAGGGAGGGACCTACGAGCAGTACTTC
CDR3 protein: CASSYDQGGTYEQYF

V gene: TRBV30
clone size: few
J gene: TRBJ2-6
D gene: -
CDR3 DNA: TGTGCCTGGAGTACAGGGTATGGGGCCAACGTCCTGACTTTC
CDR3 protein: CAWSTGYGANVLTF

V gene: TRBV30
clone size: -
J gene: TRBJ2-7
D gene: -
CDR3 DNA: TGTGCCTGGAGTGTGGGGGGGCCTGCGGGAGAGCAGTACTTC
CDR3 protein: CAWSVGGPAGEQYF

V gene: TRBV7-9
clone size: medium-sized
J gene: TRBJ2-7
D gene: -
CDR3 DNA: TGTGCCAGCACCTGGGGCGGAAACGAGCAGTACTTC
CDR3 protein: CASTWGGNEQYF

V gene: TRBV19
clone size: few
J gene: TRBJ1-1
D gene: -
CDR3 DNA: TGTGCCAGTAGTATAGATCTGTGGAACACTGAAGCTTTCTTT
CDR3 protein: CASSIDLWNTEAFF

V gene: TRBV5-6
clone size: -
J gene: TRBJ1-1
D gene: -
CDR3 DNA: TGTGCCAGCAGCTCGATGACAGCCTACACTGAGGCTTTCTTT
CDR3 protein: CASSSMTAYTEAFF

V gene: TRBV19
clone size: -
J gene: TRBJ2-7
D gene: -
CDR3 DNA: TGTGCCAGTAGTATAGATCTCCGCGGCGAGCAGTACTTC
CDR3 protein: CASSIDLRGEQYF

V gene: TRBV6-6
clone size: few
J gene: TRBJ2-7
D gene: -
CDR3 DNA: TGTGCCAGCAGTCAGACTAGCTACGAGCAGTACTTC
CDR3 protein: CASSQTSYEQYF

V gene: TRBV5-8
clone size: few
J gene: TRBJ1-2
D gene: -
CDR3 DNA: TGTGCCAGCAGCATCCCGGGTCTTGGGGGGTATGGCTACACCTTC
CDR3 protein: CASSIPGLGGYGYTF

V gene: TRBV19
clone size: -
J gene: TRBJ1-1
D gene: -
CDR3 DNA: TGTGCCAGTAGTATATTAACGGGAGGCGGTGAAGCTTTCTTT
CDR3 protein: CASSILTGGGEAFF

V gene: TRBV2
clone size: -
J gene: TRBJ2-2
D gene: -
CDR3 DNA: TGTGCCAGCAGTGAATCGGGATTCGGGGAGCTGTTTTTT
CDR3 protein: CASSESGFGELFF

V gene: TRBV5-1
clone size: -
J gene: TRBJ2-2
D gene: TRBD2
CDR3 DNA: TGCGCCAGCACCTCTAGCGGGGGAAACACCGGGGAGCTGTTTTTT
CDR3 protein: CASTSSGGNTGELFF

V gene: TRBV6-4
clone size: few
J gene: TRBJ2-1
D gene: TRBD2
CDR3 DNA: TGTGCCAGCAGCCCTGACCCAGCGGGGGGGCCTGAGCAGTTCTTC
CDR3 protein: CASSPDPAGGPEQFF

V gene: TRBV10-3
clone size: few
J gene: TRBJ1-1
D gene: -
CDR3 DNA: TGTGCCATCAAAGATGACGGGATCCCCCAAGCTTTCTTT
CDR3 protein: CAIKDDGIPQAFF

V gene: TRBV30
clone size: once
J gene: TRBJ2-7
D gene: -
CDR3 DNA: TGTGCCTGGAGTGTCTTTAGCTCCTACGAGCAGTACTTC
CDR3 protein: CAWSVFSSYEQYF

V gene: TRBV5-6
clone size: few
J gene: TRBJ1-1
D gene: -
CDR3 DNA: TGTGCCAGCAGCTTGGGGCAGGGTCTACTGAACACTGAAGCTTTCTTT
CDR3 protein: CASSLGQGLLNTEAFF

V gene: TRBV28
clone size: -
J gene: TRBJ2-4
D gene: TRBD2
CDR3 DNA: TGTGCCAGCAGTTTAGGGGGGGAGAACATTCAGTACTTC
CDR3 protein: CASSLGGENIQYF

V gene: TRBV7-9
clone size: -
J gene: TRBJ2-7
D gene: -
CDR3 DNA: TGTGCCAGCAGCCACCGAGGGCCCACCTACGAGCAGTACTTC
CDR3 protein: CASSHRGPTYEQYF

V gene: TRBV2
clone size: -
J gene: TRBJ1-3
D gene: -
CDR3 DNA: TGTGCCAGCAGTGGAAGGGGGAACACCATATATTTT
CDR3 protein: CASSGRGNTIYF

V gene: TRBV20-1
clone size: -
J gene: TRBJ1-1
D gene: TRBD1
CDR3 DNA: TGCAGTGCTAGGGACAGGCTTGAAGCTTTCTTT
CDR3 protein: CSARDRLEAFF

V gene: TRBV20-1
clone size: -
J gene: TRBJ1-2
D gene: -
CDR3 DNA: TGCAGTGCATCAGGGTATAGCTACACCTTC
CDR3 protein: CSASGYSYTF

V gene: TRBV6-5
clone size: -
J gene: TRBJ1-2
D gene: TRBD1
CDR3 DNA: TGTGCCAGCAGCGGACAGGGGAGCGGCGACTATGGCTACACCTTC
CDR3 protein: CASSGQGSGDYGYTF

V gene: TRBV5-4
clone size: -
J gene: TRBJ2-2
D gene: TRBD2
CDR3 DNA: TGTGCCAGCAGCTTGGATGCGGGGGGGCGCGGCACCGGGGAGCTGTTTTTT
CDR3 protein: CASSLDAGGRGTGELFF

V gene: TRBV30
clone size: -
J gene: TRBJ2-1
D gene: TRBD1
CDR3 DNA: TGTGCCTGGAGTGTCCGGGACAGTAACGTGGAGCAGTTCTTC
CDR3 protein: CAWSVRDSNVEQFF

V gene: TRBV4-3
clone size: few
J gene: TRBJ1-2
D gene: TRBD1
CDR3 DNA: TGCGCCAGCAGCCAAGAACCAGGGGGCGCACGCTATGGCTACACCTTC
CDR3 protein: CASSQEPGGARYGYTF

V gene: TRBV6-5
clone size: once
J gene: TRBJ2-1
D gene: -
CDR3 DNA: TGTGCCAGCAGTTCCCCAGACATGTACAATGAGCAGTTCTTC
CDR3 protein: CASSSPDMYNEQFF

V gene: TRBV27
clone size: -
J gene: TRBJ1-5
D gene: -
CDR3 DNA: TGTGCCAGCAGTCCCCCTCCCGGGGCGGGACAGCCCCAGCATTTT
CDR3 protein: CASSPPPGAGQPQHF

V gene: TRBV28
clone size: -
J gene: TRBJ1-1
D gene: -
CDR3 DNA: TGTGCCAGCACCGACACTGAAGCTTTCTTT
CDR3 protein: CASTDTEAFF

V gene: TRBV2
clone size: -
J gene: TRBJ1-2
D gene: -
CDR3 DNA: TGTGCCAGCAGTGCAGGGTGGAACTATGGCTACACCTTC
CDR3 protein: CASSAGWNYGYTF

V gene: TRBV28
clone size: few
J gene: TRBJ2-1
D gene: -
CDR3 DNA: TGTGCCAGCACCCAGCGTCTAACCTACAATGAGCAGTTCTTC
CDR3 protein: CASTQRLTYNEQFF

V gene: TRBV6-5
clone size: -
J gene: TRBJ1-2
D gene: TRBD1
CDR3 DNA: TGTGCCAGCAGTTACGGGACAGGACAGAACTATGGCTACACCTTC
CDR3 protein: CASSYGTGQNYGYTF

V gene: TRBV6-1
clone size: once
J gene: TRBJ2-3
D gene: -
CDR3 DNA: TGTGCCAGCAGTGAAGCTCGGCGGAGCACAGATACGCAGTATTTT
CDR3 protein: CASSEARRSTDTQYF